Shown below are 7 T cell receptor beta chains from a single sample sequenced in a study of molecular identifiers for immune sequencing clone quantification. TCRdb reprocessed the PCR reads via MiXCR and lists one record per CDR3 protein. The sample consists of approximately 97,000 distinct CDR3 sequences, less than 25% of them appearing once. The sequencing input was naive CD8+ T cells from blood, with Jurkat cell RNA spiked in. Noted subset: FACS-sorted CD8+CD4-CCR7+CD45RA+ naive T cells. Source of these receptors: a human donor in good health. Some libraries in this study had Jurkat cell RNA spiked in.

This clonotype has at least ten counts. This CDR3 reads CASSLEDRVANQPQHF. Written as DNA, the CDR3 is TGTGCCAGCAGTTTAGAGGACAGGGTCGCTAATCAGCCCCAGCATTTT. The J gene is TRBJ1-5, the V gene TRBV12-3 or TRBV12-4, with 8 positions matching TRBD1. The CDR3 length is 16 residues. The V and J ends lost 1 base and 4 bases, in that order; junction bases with no gene match: 6.

This clonotype was seen repeatedly, ten times or more. The gene calls are TRBV20-1 and TRBJ2-3, with 7 positions matching TRBD1. The V segment lost 6 bases and the J segment 3 bases; nucleotides outside the gene matches: 12. The germline V gene encodes CDR1 DFQATT and CDR2 SNEGSKA (reference sequence). This CDR3 spans 15 amino acids. Written as DNA, the CDR3 is TGCAGTGCCAACGACAGGGTACTTTGGACAGATACGCAGTATTTT. Its translation is CSANDRVLWTDTQYF.

This clonotype was counted between two and nine times. The genes are TRBV15 and TRBJ2-7; D might be TRBD2 (5 bases). The CDR3 extends over 15 amino acids. The V gene's germline CDR1 is LNHNV and CDR2 YYDKDF (reference sequence). Trimming shortened V by 0 bases and J by 3 bases, and 12 bases separated the two germline ends. The CDR3 here is CATSRDPSGNYEQYF. The CDR3 region has the DNA TGTGCCACCAGCAGAGATCCCTCGGGGAACTACGAGCAGTACTTC. Full variable domain (rest looked up from reference TRBV15 and TRBJ2-7): DAMVIQNPRYQVTQFGKPVTLSCSQTLNHNVMYWYQQKSSQAPKLLFHYYDKDFNNEADTPDNFQSRRPNTSFCFLDIRSPGLGDTAMYLCATSRDPSGNYEQYFGPGTRLTVT.

This clonotype was recorded many times. This chain connects TRBV6-6 to TRBJ2-3; D may correspond to TRBD1 or TRBD2 (6 bases each). Germline assignment: CDR1 MNHNY and CDR2 SVGAGI (reference sequence). The CDR3 has 15 residues. Trimming left V 3 bases short and J 1 base short, with 11 bases between. CDR3 nucleotides: TGTGCCAGCAGTTATCTAAGGGGGGGCACAGATACGCAGTATTTT. Protein product: CASSYLRGGTDTQYF.

As concerns this clonotype: A much larger clonotype is one base distant, so this may be a read error. The chain carries TRBV5-1 and TRBJ2-7; D uncertain. The CDR3 spans 15 residues. Per the germline V gene, CDR1 is SGHRS and CDR2 is YFSETQ. CDR3 residues: CASSLVYGFSYGQYF. In DNA, the CDR3 is TGCGCCAGCAGCTTGGTTTATGGCTTCTCCTACGGGCAGTACTTC.

This clonotype has ten or more counts. The V and J genes are TRBV19 and TRBJ2-5; 8 nucleotides line up with TRBD1. V lost 10 bases, J lost 0 bases, and 7 bases stayed unmatched. The CDR3 has 14 residues. Germline CDR1 and CDR2: LNHDA and SQIVND (reference sequence). The CDR3 DNA follows: TGTGCCACCGGGACAGGCGATCACCAAGAGACCCAGTACTTC. It specifies CATGTGDHQETQYF. The full variable domain, with the rest looked up from reference TRBV19 and TRBJ2-5, is DGGITQSPKYLFRKEGQNVTLSCEQNLNHDAMYWYRQDPGQGLRLIYYSQIVNDFQKGDIAEGYSVSREKKESFPLTVTSAQKNPTAFYLCATGTGDHQETQYFGPGTRLLVL.

The V call is TRBV6-1, the J call TRBJ2-2, with 8 bases that match TRBD2. CDR3 length: 16 amino acids. Germline assignment: CDR1 MNHNS and CDR2 SASEGT. With 4 bases clipped from V and 8 bases from J, the junction kept 12 bases outside the gene matches. The CDR3: CASSAEGLVGLGELFF. The CDR3 coding sequence is TGTGCCAGCAGTGCAGAGGGACTAGTGGGACTAGGGGAGCTGTTTTTT.